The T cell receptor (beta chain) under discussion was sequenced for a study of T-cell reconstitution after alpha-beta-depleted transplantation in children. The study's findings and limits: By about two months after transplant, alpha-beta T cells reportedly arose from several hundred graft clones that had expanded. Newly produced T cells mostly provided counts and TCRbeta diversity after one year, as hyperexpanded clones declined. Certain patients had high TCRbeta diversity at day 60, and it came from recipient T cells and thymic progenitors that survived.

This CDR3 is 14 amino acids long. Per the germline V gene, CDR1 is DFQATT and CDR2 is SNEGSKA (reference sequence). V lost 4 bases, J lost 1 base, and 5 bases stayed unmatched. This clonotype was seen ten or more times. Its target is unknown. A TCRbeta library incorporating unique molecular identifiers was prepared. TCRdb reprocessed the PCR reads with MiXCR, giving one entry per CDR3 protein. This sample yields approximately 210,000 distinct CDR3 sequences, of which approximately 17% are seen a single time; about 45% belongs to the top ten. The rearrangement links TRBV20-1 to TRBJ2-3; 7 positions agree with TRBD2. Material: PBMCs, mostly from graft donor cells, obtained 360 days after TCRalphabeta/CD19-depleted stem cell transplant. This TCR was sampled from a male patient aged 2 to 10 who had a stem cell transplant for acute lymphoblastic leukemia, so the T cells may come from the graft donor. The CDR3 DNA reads TGCAGTGCTACTGGCGGGAGAGGCACAGATACGCAGTATTTT. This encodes CSATGGRGTDTQYF.